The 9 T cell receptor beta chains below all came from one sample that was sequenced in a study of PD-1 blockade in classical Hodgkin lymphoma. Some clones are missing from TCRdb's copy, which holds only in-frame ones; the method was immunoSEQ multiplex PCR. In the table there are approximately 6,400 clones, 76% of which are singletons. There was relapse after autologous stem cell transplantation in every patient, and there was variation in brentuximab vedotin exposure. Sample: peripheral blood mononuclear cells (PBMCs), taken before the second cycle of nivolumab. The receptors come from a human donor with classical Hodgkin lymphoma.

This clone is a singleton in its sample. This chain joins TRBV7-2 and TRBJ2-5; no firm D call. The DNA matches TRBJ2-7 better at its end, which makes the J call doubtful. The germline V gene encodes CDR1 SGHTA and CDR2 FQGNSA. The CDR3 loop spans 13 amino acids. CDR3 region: CASSLAGSYEQYF. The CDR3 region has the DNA TGTGCCAGCAGCTTAGCCGGTTCCTACGAGCAGTACTTC.

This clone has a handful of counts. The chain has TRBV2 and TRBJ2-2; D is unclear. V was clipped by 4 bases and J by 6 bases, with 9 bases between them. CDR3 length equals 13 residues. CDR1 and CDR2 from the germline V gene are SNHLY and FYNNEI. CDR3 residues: CASSGTEAGELFF. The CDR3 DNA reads TGTGCCAGCAGTGGCACAGAAGCCGGGGAGCTGTTTTTT.

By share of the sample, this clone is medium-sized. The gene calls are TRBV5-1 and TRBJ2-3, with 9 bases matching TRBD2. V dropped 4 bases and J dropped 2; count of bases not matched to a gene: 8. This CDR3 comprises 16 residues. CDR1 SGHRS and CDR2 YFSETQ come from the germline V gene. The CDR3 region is CASSMRLADHTDTQYF. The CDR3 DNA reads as TGCGCCAGCAGCATGCGACTAGCGGACCACACAGATACGCAGTATTTT.

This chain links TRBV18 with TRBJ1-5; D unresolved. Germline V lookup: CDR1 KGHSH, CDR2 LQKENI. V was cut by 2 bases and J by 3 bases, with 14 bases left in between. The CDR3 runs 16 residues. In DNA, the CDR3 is TGTGCCAGCTCACCATTGAGGGCGGAGGACAATCAGCCCCAGCATTTT. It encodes CASSPLRAEDNQPQHF.

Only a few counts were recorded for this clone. CDR3 nucleotides: TGTGCCAGCACCCGAGATGTATATGAGCAGTTCTTC. Translation gives CASTRDVYEQFF. The chain is built from TRBV2 and TRBJ2-1; D is unresolved. Looked up from germline, CDR1 is SNHLY and CDR2 is FYNNEI. Trimming stripped 7 bases from V and 8 bases from J, with 12 bases between. The CDR3 loop spans 12 amino acids.

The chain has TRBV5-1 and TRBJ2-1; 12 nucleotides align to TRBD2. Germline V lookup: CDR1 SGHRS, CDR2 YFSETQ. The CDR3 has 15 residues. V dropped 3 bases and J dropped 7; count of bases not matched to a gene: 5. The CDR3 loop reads CASSSWTSGANEQFF. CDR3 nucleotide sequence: TGCGCCAGCAGCTCCTGGACTAGCGGGGCGAATGAGCAGTTCTTC. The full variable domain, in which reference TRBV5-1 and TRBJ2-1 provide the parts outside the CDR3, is KAGVTQTPRYLIKTRGQQVTLSCSPISGHRSVSWYQQTPGQGLQFLFEYFSETQRNKGNFPGRFSGRQFSNSRSEMNVSTLELGDSALYLCASSSWTSGANEQFFGPGTRLTVL.

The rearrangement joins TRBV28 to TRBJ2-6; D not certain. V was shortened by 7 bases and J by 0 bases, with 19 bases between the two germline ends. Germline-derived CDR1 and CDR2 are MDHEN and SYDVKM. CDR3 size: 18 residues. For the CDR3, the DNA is TGTGCCAGCATGTCGTCCGGGTGGGGTTCCTCTGGGGCCAACGTCCTGACTTTC. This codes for CASMSSGWGSSGANVLTF.

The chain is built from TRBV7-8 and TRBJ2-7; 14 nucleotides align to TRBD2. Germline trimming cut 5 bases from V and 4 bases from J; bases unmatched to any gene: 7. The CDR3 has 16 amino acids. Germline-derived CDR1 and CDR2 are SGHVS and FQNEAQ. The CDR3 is CASSPRGTSGRYEQYF. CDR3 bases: TGTGCCAGCAGCCCGAGGGGGACTAGCGGGAGATACGAGCAGTACTTC.

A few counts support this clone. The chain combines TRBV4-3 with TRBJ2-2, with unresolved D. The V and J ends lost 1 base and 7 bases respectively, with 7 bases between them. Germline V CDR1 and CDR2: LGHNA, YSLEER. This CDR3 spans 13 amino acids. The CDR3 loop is CASSQVHSGELFF. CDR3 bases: TGCGCCAGCAGCCAAGTCCACAGCGGGGAGCTGTTTTTT.